This T cell receptor beta chain was observed in a study of shared clonotypes between healthy human individuals. The study, taken as a whole, reports: The study's rarefaction showed incomplete sorted-subset sequencing despite large depth.

On this clone: The antigen remains unidentified.

There are 17 residues in the CDR3. V was pared by 0 bases and J by 5 bases, with 20 bases between. Per germline, CDR1 SGDLS and CDR2 YYNGEE. Naive CD8 isolation took CD45RO-negative cells positively selected for CCR7 and excluded terminally differentiated effector memory CD45RA+ cells. This table comes from immunoSEQ multiplex PCR, and its TCRdb copy is limited to in-frame clones, with some not included. This sample has about 2,200,000 clones; around 93% occur once, and the top ten carry more than 1.5%. This TCR came from a man aged 18 to 35 in good health. Some clones in this sample may be carry-over from other donors' samples. The sequenced sample was naive CD8+ T cells from PBMCs. J is TRBJ1-2 and V is TRBV9; D gene uncertain. CDR3 bases: TGTGCCAGCAGCGTAGCCCCCGGTCAGCAATTTTCGTATGGCTACACCTTC. Protein: CASSVAPGQQFSYGYTF.